In its sample, the clone carrying this T cell receptor (beta chain) was seen once. The antigen is not known. This record belongs to a study of cytomegalovirus exposure and HLA in healthy donors. Across the whole study: Sequencing of about 179 million T cells in an earlier analysis found 100 million or so unique TCR beta sequences. Findings and limits, study-wide: Later analysis placed DRB1 highest and HLA-C lowest in TCR association rates, which differed by HLA locus. Later on, an analysis found that several of the most significant clusters appeared to be linked to common viral pathogens, which included parvovirus B19.

Trimming pared 0 bases from V and 9 bases from J, leaving 12 bases between. CDR1 LGHNA and CDR2 YNFKEQ come from the germline V gene. The CDR3 totals 13 residues. 13 Jbeta primers and 60 Vbeta primers were used for the PCR. The data were produced by immunoSEQ multiplex PCR, yet TCRdb's version contains in-frame clones alone and is incomplete. The sample includes about 130,000 clones, roughly three quarters of them seen just once. The sequenced sample consisted of PBMCs. This sequence joins TRBV4-2 and TRBJ2-7; tentative D call: TRBD2 (6 bases). The receptor was isolated from a woman between 40 and 55 years old in good health and CMV-seronegative. The CDR3 loop is CASSQDVGGGQYF. The CDR3 region has the DNA TGTGCCAGCAGCCAAGATGTCGGGGGAGGGCAGTACTTC.